What follows are 30 T cell receptor beta chains derived from one specimen sequenced in a study of T cell responses to AZD1222 COVID-19 vaccine. Clones were sequenced by immunoSEQ multiplex PCR, and TCRdb holds only the in-frame ones, with some missing. Of about 100,000 clones in the sample, roughly 93% were seen once. Specimen: peripheral blood, collected on day 0 of AZD1222 vaccination. These TCRs come from an adult in good health.

CDR3 sequence (DNA): TGTGCCAGCAGTTTCGCGGGGGATTTGGGTTGGGGTAACTATGGCTACACCTTC. Protein: CASSFAGDLGWGNYGYTF. The chain uses TRBV28 and TRBJ1-2, with D maybe TRBD1 (5 bases). The germline V gene encodes CDR1 MDHEN and CDR2 SYDVKM. Trimming pared 3 bases from V and 1 base from J, leaving 21 bases between. The CDR3 has 18 amino acids.

The rearrangement joins TRBV13 to TRBJ1-1; 9 bases agree with TRBD1. The CDR3 covers 17 residues. V gave up 5 bases and J gave up 3 bases; unmatched junction bases: 13. CDR1 and CDR2 from the germline V gene are PRHDT and FYEKMQ (reference sequence). CDR3 sequence (DNA): TGTGCCAGCAGCCAGCTCCGGGACAGGGTGTATCACACTGAAGCTTTCTTT. It translates to CASSQLRDRVYHTEAFF.

A few counts support this clone. V usage is TRBV2 and J usage is TRBJ1-5; D is unclear. CDR1 is SNHLY and CDR2 is FYNNEI in the germline V gene. Trimming left V 1 base short and J 1 base short, with 5 bases between. This CDR3 spans 14 amino acids. CDR3 nucleotides: TGTGCCAGCAGTGAAGAGTTCAGCAATCAGCCCCAGCATTTT. Translation: CASSEEFSNQPQHF.

The chain has TRBV6-5 and TRBJ2-3; 8 nucleotides line up with TRBD2. Germline assignment: CDR1 MNHEY and CDR2 SVGAGI. Trimming at V came to 4 bases and at J to 1 base, leaving 4 bases not matched to a gene. The CDR3 spans 15 residues. CDR3 region: CASSSLTSGTDTQYF. The CDR3 bases are TGTGCCAGCAGTTCTTTGACTAGCGGCACAGATACGCAGTATTTT.

This clone was recorded only once. The chain employs TRBV10-1 and TRBJ2-1; possible D gene TRBD2, 6 bases. Trimming shortened V by 8 bases and J by 8 bases, and 13 bases separated the two germline ends. The length of the CDR3 is 12 residues. Germline V gives CDR1 WNHNN, CDR2 SYGVQD (reference sequence). The CDR3 here is CASSIGGDEQFF. The CDR3 nucleotides read TGCGCCAGCTCAATCGGGGGAGATGAGCAGTTCTTC.

The chain carries TRBV12-3 or TRBV12-4 and TRBJ1-6; D is unresolved. Trimming removed 0 bases from V and 9 bases from J, with 6 bases in between. The CDR3 loop spans 13 amino acids. CDR3 sequence reads: CASSLAVGSPLHF. CDR3 nucleotides: TGTGCCAGCAGTTTAGCGGTGGGTTCACCCCTCCACTTT.

The chain employs TRBV2 and TRBJ2-7; TRBD1 or TRBD2 may be the D gene (5 bases each). This CDR3 has 14 residues. Germline assignment: CDR1 SNHLY and CDR2 FYNNEI. Trimming removed 6 bases from V and 0 bases from J, with 12 bases in between. CDR3 protein: CASRDTRGSYEQYF. The CDR3 nucleotides are TGTGCCAGCAGGGACACTAGAGGCTCCTACGAGCAGTACTTC.

This chain links TRBV4-1 with TRBJ1-2; weak D call: TRBD1 (6 bases). Deletions cut 1 base from V and 2 bases from J, with 11 bases between. From germline, CDR1 is MGHRA and CDR2 YSYEKL. The CDR3 is made up of 15 amino acids. CDR3: CASSQGEGGNYGYTF. CDR3 bases: TGCGCCAGCAGCCAAGGGGAAGGGGGAAACTATGGCTACACCTTC.

Worth noting for this clone: One end of the junction does not line up with germline, which may come from a read error. CDR3 amino acids: CASSQDRNAEAFF. Written as DNA, the CDR3 is TGTGCCAGCAGCCAAGATCGGAACGCTGAAGCTTTCTTT. J is TRBJ1-1 and V is TRBV14; D not certain. The CDR3 spans 13 residues. CDR1 and CDR2 from the germline V gene are SGHDN and FVKESK.

The CDR3 region is CAWSYTLAEGGGEQFF. CDR3 in DNA: TGTGCCTGGAGTTACACCCTAGCGGAAGGGGGAGGTGAGCAGTTCTTC. The rearrangement joins TRBV30 to TRBJ2-1; a possible D gene is TRBD2 (7 bases). This CDR3 region has 16 residues. V was trimmed by 2 bases and J by 9 bases, leaving 23 bases between them. The germline V gene encodes CDR1 GTSNPN and CDR2 SVGIG (reference sequence).

This clone was counted once. The chain is built from TRBV24-1 and TRBJ1-2, with D unclear. Germline V gives CDR1 KGHDR, CDR2 SFDVKD. The CDR3 runs to 14 residues. V was pared by 4 bases and J by 7 bases, with 15 bases between. The CDR3 loop reads CATSDRIGLSGYTF. The CDR3 coding sequence is TGTGCCACCAGTGACCGCATTGGACTAAGTGGCTACACCTTC.

This clone was picked up a small number of times. This rearrangement joins TRBV7-9 to TRBJ1-2, with TRBD1 matching 7 bases. Germline-derived CDR1 and CDR2 are SEHNR and FQNEAQ (reference sequence). The CDR3 runs to 12 residues. Unmatched junction bases numbered 5, after V lost 5 bases and J lost 8 bases. CDR3 bases: TGTGCCAGCAGCCCAACAGGGGTCGGCTACACCTTC. Translated: CASSPTGVGYTF. Using reference TRBV7-9 and TRBJ1-2 for the parts outside the CDR3, the full variable domain is DTGVSQNPRHKITKRGQNVTFRCDPISEHNRLYWYRQTLGQGPEFLTYFQNEAQLEKSRLLSDRFSAERPKGSFSTLEIQRTEQGDSAMYLCASSPTGVGYTFGSGTRLTVV.

Only one count was recorded for this clone. The gene calls are TRBV6-5 and TRBJ2-2; D unresolved. CDR1 MNHEY and CDR2 SVGAGI come from the germline V gene. Trimming removed 0 bases from V and 6 bases from J, with 14 bases in between. CDR3 length: 16 residues. The CDR3 protein is CASSYSSFRPSGELFF. For the CDR3, the DNA is TGTGCCAGCAGTTACTCGAGCTTTCGGCCCTCCGGGGAGCTGTTTTTT.

This sequence joins TRBV6-4 and TRBJ2-1; 10 nucleotides line up with TRBD2. Trimming at V came to 3 bases and at J to 5 bases, leaving 4 bases not matched to a gene. This CDR3 is built from 15 residues. Germline V gene data show CDR1 as MRHNA and CDR2 as SNTAGT. The CDR3 protein is CASSEAGGTHNEQFF. In DNA, the CDR3 is TGTGCCAGCAGTGAAGCGGGAGGGACACACAATGAGCAGTTCTTC.

This clone was seen a handful of times. The CDR3 sequence: CASSYAETGEAFF. Here the CDR3 DNA reads TGTGCCAGCAGTTACGCAGAGACAGGGGAAGCTTTCTTT. The chain is built from TRBV6-5 and TRBJ1-1; the match to TRBD1 covers 7 bases. The junction had 5 bases not matched to a gene; V was cut back by 2 bases and J by 8 bases. There are 13 residues in the CDR3. Germline assignment: CDR1 MNHEY and CDR2 SVGAGI.

V gene TRBV3-1 (or the pseudogene TRBV3-2) combines with J gene TRBJ1-2; no reliable D call. This CDR3 is built from 17 residues. V gave up 0 bases and J gave up 5 bases, with 19 bases separating them. Looked up from germline, CDR1 is LGHDT and CDR2 is YNNKEL (reference sequence). CDR3 coding DNA: TGTGCCAGCAGCCAAGATTGGGTAGGGCCAGGATCTTATGGCTACACCTTC. Amino acids: CASSQDWVGPGSYGYTF.

The sample holds one count of this clone. The chain is built from TRBV3-1 (or the pseudogene TRBV3-2) and TRBJ2-5; 9 nucleotides align to TRBD2. After removal of 4 bases from V and 2 bases from J, the junction contained 11 bases not matched to a gene. Germline assignment: CDR1 LGHDT and CDR2 YNNKEL (reference sequence). This CDR3 is built from 17 residues. In DNA, the CDR3 is TGTGCCAGCAGCCCTCGTTGGGAGCGGGAGGAACAAGAGACCCAGTACTTC. It specifies CASSPRWEREEQETQYF.

The V and J genes are TRBV18 and TRBJ1-2; TRBD1 might be the D (5 bases). Germline V gene sequence: CDR1 KGHSH, CDR2 LQKENI. The CDR3 is 13 amino acids. Between the trimmed V and J ends, which lost 0 bases and 6 bases, there was a span of 8 bases. The CDR3 coding sequence is TGTGCCAGCTCACCACCTACCAGGGATGGCTACACCTTC. Translating it yields CASSPPTRDGYTF.

This chain connects TRBV7-9 to TRBJ1-2; D unclear. Germline-derived CDR1 and CDR2 are SEHNR and FQNEAQ (reference sequence). The CDR3 is made up of 12 amino acids. Deletions cut 1 base from V and 4 bases from J, with 4 bases between. CDR3 in amino acids: CASSLDGYGYTF. The CDR3 coding sequence is TGTGCCAGCAGCTTAGACGGCTATGGCTACACCTTC.

The V and J genes are TRBV3-1 (or the pseudogene TRBV3-2) and TRBJ2-5; 12 bases match TRBD2. The germline CDR1 and CDR2 sequences are LGHDT and YNNKEL (reference sequence). The CDR3 covers 16 residues. Losses at the gene ends were 8 bases for V and 2 bases for J; bases not matched to a gene: 9. CDR3 protein: CASSPSGRGWQETQYF. In DNA, the CDR3 is TGTGCCAGCTCACCTAGCGGGAGGGGATGGCAAGAGACCCAGTACTTC.

The chain links TRBV9 to TRBJ1-1; D is unresolved. The germline V gene encodes CDR1 SGDLS and CDR2 YYNGEE. V shed 5 bases and J shed 11 bases, with 19 bases lying between them. There are 13 residues in the CDR3. CDR3 sequence reads: CASRGAAEDRAFF. DNA for the CDR3: TGTGCCAGCAGAGGAGCGGCAGAAGATCGGGCTTTCTTT.

This clone has only a few counts. The chain joins TRBV7-8 to TRBJ1-4; weak D call: TRBD1 (5 bases). Trimming cost V 7 bases and J 4 bases, with 16 bases left between them. The CDR3 contains 15 residues. The V gene's germline CDR1 is SGHVS and CDR2 FQNEAQ. CDR3 sequence: CASTDRNSFNEKLFF. CDR3 bases: TGTGCCAGCACCGACAGAAACTCCTTTAATGAAAAACTGTTTTTT.

The rearrangement joins TRBV19 to TRBJ1-4; D possibly corresponds to TRBD1 (5 bases). This CDR3 has 16 amino acids. Trimming pared 3 bases from V and 6 bases from J, leaving 17 bases between. The germline V gene encodes CDR1 LNHDA and CDR2 SQIVND (reference sequence). CDR3 in DNA: TGTGCCAGTAGTATGTTGGTCCCAGGGATGGATGAAAAACTGTTTTTT. Protein: CASSMLVPGMDEKLFF.

This sequence joins TRBV5-8 and TRBJ2-5; D is possibly TRBD1 or TRBD2 (5 bases each). V was shortened by 2 bases and J by 1 base, with 12 bases between the two germline ends. The CDR3 has 15 amino acids. Germline lookup yields CDR1 SGHTS and CDR2 YDEGEE. The CDR3 here is CASSFGDVRQETQYF. The CDR3 nucleotides are TGTGCCAGCAGCTTCGGGGACGTACGCCAAGAGACCCAGTACTTC.

The chain uses TRBV28 and TRBJ2-5, with D perhaps matching TRBD1 or TRBD2 (5 bases each). V was clipped by 5 bases and J by 4 bases, with 17 bases between them. This CDR3 is built from 15 residues. Germline CDR1 is MDHEN and CDR2 is SYDVKM. The chain's CDR3 is CASSTGTSFGETQYF. The CDR3 DNA is TGTGCCAGCAGTACCGGGACGAGTTTTGGAGAGACCCAGTACTTC.

The chain joins TRBV7-9 to TRBJ2-2; D is uncertain. V gave up 8 bases and J gave up 4 bases, with 5 bases separating them. Germline values: CDR1 SEHNR, CDR2 FQNEAQ (reference sequence). This CDR3 spans 11 amino acids. This CDR3 reads CASASTGELFF. In DNA form, the CDR3 reads TGTGCCAGCGCCAGCACCGGGGAGCTGTTTTTT.

The chain employs TRBV6-5 and TRBJ2-1, with 12 bases aligning to TRBD2. CDR1 and CDR2 (germline): MNHEY, SVGAGI. The V gene end was trimmed by 5 bases and the J gene end by 9 bases; junction bases not matched to a gene: 2. The CDR3 covers 13 residues. The CDR3 spells CASSRLAGVEQFF. CDR3 nucleotides: TGTGCCAGCAGTAGACTAGCGGGAGTTGAGCAGTTCTTC.

The V gene is TRBV29-1, the J gene TRBJ2-7, with D perhaps TRBD2 (6 bases). The germline V gene has CDR1 SQVTM and CDR2 ANQGSEA. The CDR3 sequence is 12 residues long. The V end lost 6 bases, the J end lost 1 base, and 10 bases lay between the germline ends. Here the CDR3 reads CSVVRESYEQYF. CDR3 DNA: TGCAGCGTAGTACGGGAGTCCTACGAGCAGTACTTC.

This chain connects TRBV2 to TRBJ1-5, with TRBD1 matching 8 bases. The V gene end was trimmed by 5 bases and the J gene end by 6 bases; junction bases not matched to a gene: 6. Germline CDR1 reads SNHLY; CDR2 reads FYNNEI. The CDR3 is 14 residues long. In DNA form, the CDR3 reads TGTGCCAGCAGTAAAGACAGGGGTCGTCAGCCCCAGCATTTT. It specifies CASSKDRGRQPQHF.

This clone was counted between two and nine times. The chain recombines TRBV7-2 with TRBJ2-7; D remains ambiguous. Trimming removed 3 bases at V and 2 bases at J, with 8 bases between. Germline CDR1 is SGHTA and CDR2 is FQGNSA. This CDR3 is 13 amino acids long. CDR3 nucleotides: TGTGCCAGCAGCTTCCAGCTAGCCTACGAGCAGTACTTC. It translates to CASSFQLAYEQYF.